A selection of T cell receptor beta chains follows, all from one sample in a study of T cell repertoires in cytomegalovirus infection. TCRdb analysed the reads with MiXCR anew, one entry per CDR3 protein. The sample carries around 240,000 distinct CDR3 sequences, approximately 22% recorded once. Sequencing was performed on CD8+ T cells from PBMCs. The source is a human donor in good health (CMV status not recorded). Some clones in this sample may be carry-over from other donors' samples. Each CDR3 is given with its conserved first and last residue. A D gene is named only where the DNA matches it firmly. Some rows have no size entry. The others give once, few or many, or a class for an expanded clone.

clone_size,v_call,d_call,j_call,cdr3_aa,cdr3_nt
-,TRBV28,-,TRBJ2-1,CASSLLTDNEQFF,TGTGCCAGCAGTTTACTGACTGACAATGAGCAGTTCTTC
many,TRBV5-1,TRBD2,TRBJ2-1,CASSFAGGQSEQFF,TGCGCCAGCAGCTTCGCGGGGGGGCAAAGTGAGCAGTTCTTC
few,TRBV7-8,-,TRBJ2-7,CASSLYLTPTEKVAYEQYF,TGTGCCAGCAGCCTATACCTAACTCCGACAGAAAAAGTAGCCTACGAGCAGTACTTC
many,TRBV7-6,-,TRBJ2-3,CASSSQTGTDTQYF,TGTGCCAGCAGCTCTCAGACAGGCACAGATACGCAGTATTTT
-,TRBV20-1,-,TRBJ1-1,CSARGAAGLNTEAFF,TGCAGTGCTAGGGGTGCTGCAGGGCTGAACACTGAAGCTTTCTTT
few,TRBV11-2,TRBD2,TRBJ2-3,CASSLQLAGALTDTQYF,TGTGCCAGCAGCTTACAGCTAGCGGGGGCCCTCACAGATACGCAGTATTTT
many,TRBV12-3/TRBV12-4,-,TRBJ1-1,CASSFSTAPTNTEAFF,TGTGCCAGCAGTTTTTCGACAGCCCCGACGAACACTGAAGCTTTCTTT
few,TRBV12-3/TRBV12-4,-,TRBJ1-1,CASRPVSNTEAFF,TGTGCCAGCCGTCCCGTTTCGAACACTGAAGCTTTCTTT
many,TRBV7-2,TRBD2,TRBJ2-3,CASSPGLALNNDTQYF,TGTGCCAGCAGCCCGGGACTAGCGCTTAACAACGATACGCAGTATTTT
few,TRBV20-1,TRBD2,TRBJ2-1,CSAMSGGANEQFF,TGCAGTGCTATGAGCGGGGGGGCCAATGAGCAGTTCTTC
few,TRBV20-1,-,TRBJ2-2,CSASEGANTGELFF,TGCAGTGCTAGTGAAGGGGCGAACACCGGGGAGCTGTTTTTT
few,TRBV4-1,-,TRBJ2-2,CASSQFGSDTGELFF,TGCGCCAGCAGCCAGTTTGGTAGCGACACCGGGGAGCTGTTTTTT
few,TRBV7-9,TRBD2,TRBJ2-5,CASSPSGQGWTQYF,TGTGCCAGCAGCCCTAGCGGCCAGGGTTGGACCCAGTACTTC
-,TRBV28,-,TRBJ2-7,CASTAPDWDEQYF,TGTGCCAGCACTGCCCCGGACTGGGACGAGCAGTACTTC
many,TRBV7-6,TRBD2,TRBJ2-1,CASSPTAGGTYNEQFF,TGTGCCAGCAGCCCTACAGCGGGGGGCACCTACAATGAGCAGTTCTTC
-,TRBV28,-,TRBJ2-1,CANRSPGNPNEQFF,TGTGCCAACAGATCTCCGGGAAACCCCAATGAGCAGTTCTTC
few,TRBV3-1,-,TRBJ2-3,CASSQDGVADTQYF,TGTGCCAGCAGCCAAGATGGTGTCGCAGATACGCAGTATTTT
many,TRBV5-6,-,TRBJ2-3,CASSIPDPRDTQYF,TGTGCCAGCAGCATCCCGGACCCTCGCGATACGCAGTATTTT
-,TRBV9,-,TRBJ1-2,CASSVVGNYGYTF,TGTGCCAGCAGCGTAGTAGGGAACTATGGCTACACCTTC
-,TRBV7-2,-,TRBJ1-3,CASSLDQASGNTIYF,TGTGCCAGCAGCTTAGATCAGGCTTCTGGAAACACCATATATTTT
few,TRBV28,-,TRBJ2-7,CASSLLGGGDEQYF,TGTGCCAGCAGTTTATTGGGGGGAGGCGACGAGCAGTACTTC
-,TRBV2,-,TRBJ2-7,CASMVGAAYEQYF,TGTGCCAGCATGGTTGGGGCCGCCTACGAGCAGTACTTC
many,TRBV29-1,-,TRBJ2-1,CSVEAPDPIAFNEQFF,TGCAGCGTTGAAGCTCCCGACCCTATAGCGTTCAATGAGCAGTTCTTC
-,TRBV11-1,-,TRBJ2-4,CASSYSSPAKNIQYF,TGTGCCAGCAGCTATAGCTCTCCAGCCAAAAACATTCAGTACTTC
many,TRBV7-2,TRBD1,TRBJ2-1,CASSLEGQGYNEQFF,TGTGCCAGCAGCTTAGAGGGACAGGGTTACAATGAGCAGTTCTTC
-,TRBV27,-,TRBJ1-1,CASSYFGGTEAFF,TGTGCCAGCAGTTATTTTGGAGGGACTGAAGCTTTCTTT
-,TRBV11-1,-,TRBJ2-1,CASSKGPNNEQFF,TGTGCCAGCAGCAAAGGGCCAAACAATGAGCAGTTCTTC
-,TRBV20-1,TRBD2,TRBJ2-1,CSPRGLANYNEQFF,TGCAGTCCTCGGGGACTAGCGAACTACAATGAGCAGTTCTTC
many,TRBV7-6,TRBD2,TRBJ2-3,CASSLDGGGAADTQYF,TGTGCCAGCAGCTTAGACGGCGGGGGGGCGGCAGATACGCAGTATTTT
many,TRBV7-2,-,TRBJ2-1,CASSARDARDEQFF,TGTGCCAGCAGCGCCCGAGACGCGCGCGATGAGCAGTTCTTC
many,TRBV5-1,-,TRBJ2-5,CASSLEERRETQYF,TGCGCCAGCAGCTTGGAGGAGCGACGGGAGACCCAGTACTTC
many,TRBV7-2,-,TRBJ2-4,CASSLVLDRIAKNIQYF,TGTGCCAGCAGCTTAGTCTTGGACAGAATAGCCAAAAACATTCAGTACTTC
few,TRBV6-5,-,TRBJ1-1,CASSYSRRHGAYGTEAFF,TGTGCCAGCAGTTACTCGAGACGTCACGGGGCATACGGCACTGAAGCTTTCTTT
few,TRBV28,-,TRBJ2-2,CASSLWGGAGELFF,TGTGCCAGCAGTTTATGGGGCGGGGCCGGGGAGCTGTTTTTT
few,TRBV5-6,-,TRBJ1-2,CASSRAGHVYGYTF,TGTGCCAGCAGCCGGGCCGGGCACGTCTATGGCTACACCTTC
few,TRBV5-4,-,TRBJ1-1,CASRNLPNTEAFF,TGTGCCAGCCGCAACCTACCCAACACTGAAGCTTTCTTT
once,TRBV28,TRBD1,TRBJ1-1,CASSFRGRQAFF,TGTGCCAGCAGTTTTAGGGGGCGCCAAGCTTTCTTT
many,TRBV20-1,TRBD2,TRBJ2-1,CSAAAGAGGPYEQFF,TGCAGTGCCGCCGCCGGGGCGGGGGGGCCATATGAGCAGTTCTTC
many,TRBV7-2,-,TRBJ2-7,CASSLGWVAEQYF,TGTGCCAGCAGCTTAGGTTGGGTTGCCGAGCAGTACTTC
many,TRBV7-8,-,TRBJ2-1,CASSSDTLGQFF,TGTGCCAGCAGCTCGGACACCCTAGGGCAGTTCTTC
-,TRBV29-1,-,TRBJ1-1,CSVESEEGVWAAFF,TGCAGCGTTGAAAGCGAGGAGGGAGTTTGGGCAGCTTTCTTT
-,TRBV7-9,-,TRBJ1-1,CASSSAVVGKAFF,TGTGCCAGCAGCTCAGCGGTGGTAGGAAAAGCTTTCTTT
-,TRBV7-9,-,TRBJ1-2,CASSFPVNYGYTF,TGTGCCAGCAGCTTCCCAGTTAACTATGGCTACACCTTC
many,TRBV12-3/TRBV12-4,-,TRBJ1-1,CASTPDSGTEAFF,TGTGCCAGCACCCCCGACAGTGGCACTGAAGCTTTCTTT
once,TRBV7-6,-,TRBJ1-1,CASSLLSVNTEAFF,TGTGCCAGCAGCCTATTGAGTGTGAACACTGAAGCTTTCTTT
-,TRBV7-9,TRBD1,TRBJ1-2,CASTRQGADGYTF,TGTGCCAGCACCCGCCAGGGGGCAGATGGCTACACCTTC
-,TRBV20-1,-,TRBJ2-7,CSAQQGFRSYEQYF,TGCAGTGCTCAACAGGGATTTAGGTCCTACGAGCAGTACTTC
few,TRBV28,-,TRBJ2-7,CASSPPGQGRVGIDEQYF,TGTGCCAGCAGCCCCCCAGGCCAGGGTAGGGTGGGGATAGACGAGCAGTACTTC
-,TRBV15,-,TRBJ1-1,CATSSVQASTEAFF,TGTGCCACCAGCTCCGTGCAGGCGAGCACTGAAGCTTTCTTT